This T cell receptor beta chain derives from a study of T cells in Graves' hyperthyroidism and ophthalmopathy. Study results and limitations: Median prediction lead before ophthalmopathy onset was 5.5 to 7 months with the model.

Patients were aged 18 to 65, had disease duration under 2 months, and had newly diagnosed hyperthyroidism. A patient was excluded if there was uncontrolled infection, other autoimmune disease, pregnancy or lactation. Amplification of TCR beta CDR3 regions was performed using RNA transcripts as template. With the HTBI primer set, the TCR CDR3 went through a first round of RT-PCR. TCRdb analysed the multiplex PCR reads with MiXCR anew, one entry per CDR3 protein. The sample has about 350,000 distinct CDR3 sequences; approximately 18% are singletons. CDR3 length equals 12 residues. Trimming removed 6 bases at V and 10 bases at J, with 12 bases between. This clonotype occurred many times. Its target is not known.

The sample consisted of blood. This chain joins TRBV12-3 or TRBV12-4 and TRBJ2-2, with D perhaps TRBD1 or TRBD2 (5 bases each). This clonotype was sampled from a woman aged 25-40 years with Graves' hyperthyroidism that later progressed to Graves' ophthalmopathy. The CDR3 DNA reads TGTGCCAGCAGCCAAAGGGGAGAGGAGCTGTTTTTT. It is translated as CASSQRGEELFF.